What follows are 12 T cell receptor beta chains derived from one specimen sequenced in a study of T cells in Graves' hyperthyroidism and ophthalmopathy. Authors of the study amplified TCR beta CDR3 regions from RNA transcripts. Using the HTBI primer set, a first-round RT-PCR was run on the TCR CDR3. TCRdb passed the multiplex PCR reads through MiXCR, listing each CDR3 protein once. The data contain around 610,000 distinct CDR3 sequences, under 15% of them seen just once; the ten biggest clones take up about 3.9%. Sequences were obtained from blood. The receptors shown here come from a middle-aged woman with Graves' ophthalmopathy.

In its sample, this clonotype was seen many times. This rearrangement joins TRBV12-3 or TRBV12-4 to TRBJ1-1; D possibly corresponds to TRBD1 (5 bases). The V end was cut by 5 bases, the J end by 8 bases, with 15 bases between. The CDR3 spans 13 residues. The CDR3 coding sequence is TGTGCCAGCAGTACGCTAGGGGCCACGGAAGCTTTCTTT. Its protein product is CASSTLGATEAFF.

The table lists this clonotype with many counts. The chain couples TRBV6-1 to TRBJ2-7; D gene uncertain. CDR1 is MNHNS, CDR2 SASEGT, per germline. Trimming took off 2 bases at V and 6 bases at J, with 8 bases between the two ends. The CDR3 extends over 12 amino acids. This CDR3 reads CASSESQPEQYF. The CDR3 coding sequence is TGTGCCAGCAGTGAAAGCCAGCCCGAGCAGTACTTC.

The chain carries TRBV30 and TRBJ2-7; TRBD2 is a possible D gene (6 bases). V gave up 5 bases and J gave up 3 bases, with 11 bases separating them. Germline values: CDR1 GTSNPN, CDR2 SVGIG (reference sequence). CDR3 length equals 12 residues. CDR3 amino acids: CAWGRRLYEQYF. CDR3 sequence (DNA): TGTGCCTGGGGGAGGCGCCTCTACGAGCAGTACTTC.

This clonotype appeared many times. The genes are TRBV11-2 and TRBJ2-5; D is unresolved. V dropped 1 base and J dropped 7 bases, with 13 bases sitting between them. The germline V gene encodes CDR1 SGHAT and CDR2 FQNNGV. The CDR3 is 14 amino acids. The CDR3 is CASSLVFEIGTQYF. CDR3 in DNA: TGTGCCAGCAGCTTAGTTTTCGAGATAGGGACCCAGTACTTC.

This clonotype was observed at least ten times. The chain has TRBV28 and TRBJ1-1, with 8 bases lining up with TRBD1. The V gene's germline CDR1 is MDHEN and CDR2 SYDVKM. J was trimmed by 2 bases and V by 4 bases; bases with no gene match: 6. The CDR3 covers 15 residues. For the CDR3, the DNA is TGTGCCAGCAGTTCACAGGGGGTTCCTAACACTGAAGCTTTCTTT. Translation: CASSSQGVPNTEAFF.

This clonotype was recorded at least ten times. The rearrangement joins TRBV30 to TRBJ1-2, with 12 positions matching TRBD1. In germline, CDR1 is GTSNPN, CDR2 SVGIG (reference sequence). Trimming at V came to 1 base and at J to 6 bases, leaving 3 bases not matched to a gene. The CDR3 is made up of 14 amino acids. The CDR3 coding sequence is TGTGCCTGGAGTGGGTGGGACAGGGGGCATGGCTACACCTTC. Residues: CAWSGWDRGHGYTF. Together with reference TRBV30 and TRBJ1-2, the CDR3 gives the full variable domain: SQTIHQWPATLVQPVGSPLSLECTVEGTSNPNLYWYRQAAGRGLQLLFYSVGIGQISSEVPQNLSASRPQDRQFILSSKKLLLSDSGFYLCAWSGWDRGHGYTFGSGTRLTVV.

This clonotype was observed many times. The V gene is TRBV20-1, the J gene TRBJ2-2; 10 nucleotides align to TRBD2. CDR1 and CDR2 from the germline V gene are DFQATT and SNEGSKA (reference sequence). V lost 7 bases, J lost 3 bases, and 8 bases stayed unmatched. The CDR3 totals 15 residues. CDR3 DNA sequence: TGCAGTGACCTCCTAGCGGGAGTGGACACCGGGGAGCTGTTTTTT. Its protein product is CSDLLAGVDTGELFF.

This clonotype has more than one count but fewer than ten. The chain has TRBV12-3 or TRBV12-4 and TRBJ2-4; D ambiguous. Trimming removed 5 bases from V and 8 bases from J, with 7 bases in between. The CDR3 length is 11 residues. The CDR3 DNA is TGTGCCAGCAGTGATGGGGACATTCAGTACTTC. This sequence encodes CASSDGDIQYF.

The rearrangement uses TRBV28 and TRBJ1-2; no reliable D call. CDR1 is MDHEN and CDR2 is SYDVKM in the germline V gene. The V and J ends lost 2 bases and 9 bases respectively, with 10 bases between them. This CDR3 spans 12 amino acids. The CDR3 DNA reads TGTGCCAGCAGTTTAATTTCTGGTCGCTACACCTTC. This gives the protein CASSLISGRYTF.

This chain connects TRBV29-1 to TRBJ1-1, with unresolved D. V was pared by 8 bases and J by 3 bases, with 19 bases between. Looked up from germline, CDR1 is SQVTM and CDR2 is ANQGSEA. The CDR3 spans 14 residues. CDR3 region: CSFEGSPRHTEAFF. The CDR3 region has the DNA TGCAGCTTCGAGGGCAGTCCTCGTCACACTGAAGCTTTCTTT.

The chain combines TRBV20-1 with TRBJ2-2; D possibly corresponds to TRBD1 (5 bases). Germline CDR1 and CDR2: DFQATT and SNEGSKA (reference sequence). The CDR3 covers 13 residues. Trimming cost V 1 base and J 6 bases, with 9 bases left between them. CDR3 DNA sequence: TGCAGTGCTAGAGCAAGGGGATCCGGGGAGCTGTTTTTT. It encodes CSARARGSGELFF.

This clonotype turned up a few times. The rearrangement joins TRBV11-2 to TRBJ2-3; TRBD2 agrees at 11 bases. Germline V lookup: CDR1 SGHAT, CDR2 FQNNGV. Trimming removed 5 bases from V and 2 bases from J; junction bases left unmatched: 6. CDR3 size: 16 residues. CDR3 loop: CASSPRTSGYTDTQYF. CDR3 DNA: TGTGCCAGCAGCCCACGGACTAGCGGGTACACAGATACGCAGTATTTT. Together with reference TRBV11-2 and TRBJ2-3, the CDR3 gives the full variable domain: EAGVAQSPRYKIIEKRQSVAFWCNPISGHATLYWYQQILGQGPKLLIQFQNNGVVDDSQLPKDRFSAERLKGVDSTLKIQPAKLEDSAVYLCASSPRTSGYTDTQYFGPGTRLTVL.